This T cell receptor beta chain was captured in a study of beta chain features in type 1 diabetes (dated by TCRdb to the late 2010s). About the investigation overall: Mean age, gender distribution, total cell number and subset yield were not different between patients and healthy donors. A total of some 110 million sorted cells were examined across all samples, and a strong correlation was observed between cell number per subset and RNA yield. The study compared TCRB repertoires of sorted circulating CD4+ T cell subsets between recently diagnosed type 1 diabetes patients and matched healthy donors. Regulatory and stem cell-like memory subsets were isolated from only 8 patients and about eight healthy donors, whereas naive and central memory subsets came from all 30 or so donors.

Study-level results and caveats: PCR may preferentially amplify shorter templates, but because patient and control samples were amplified and corrected together, any resulting skew would affect both groups equally. A moderate but significant shortening of TCRB CDR3 length was observed in type 1 diabetes patients in all four CD4+ subsets. Because the HLA sub-analyses included only small numbers of individuals, any influence of HLA type on TCRB rearrangement was left unresolved. Naive, central memory and regulatory TCRB repertoires appeared more similar among patients than among healthy donors. Because cDNA was sequenced instead of genomic DNA, activated cells with high expression could be over-represented, although the groups did not differ in activation or CD3 levels. At VDJ recombination sites, type 1 diabetes patients had fewer insertions and more deleted nucleotides, which implies abnormalities in thymic rearrangement.

Taken from cysteine to phenylalanine, the CDR3 has 14 residues. The retained sequence is limited to the CDR3, 42 bases, with the frame set at the first base. The germline V gene specifies SGHTA as CDR1 and FQGNSA as CDR2. V and J lose 3 bases and 1 base, and a span of 9 bases separates them. As concerns this clone: Its antigen has not been determined. Base quality data are lacking; no much larger clone is found one base away.

Each donor gave one peripheral blood draw, averaging around 120 mL, which was collected into heparinised tubes. A BD FACSAria II was used to sort naive, central memory, regulatory and stem cell-like memory CD4+ T cells with a panel that included CD45RO, CCR7, CD25, CD127, CD95 and CD27. Purity was above 95% for every sorted population. PBMCs were isolated right away by Lymphoprep density gradient centrifugation and were stained directly, without culture. So that batch effects would be minimized, each experiment stained and sorted samples in pairs, pairing one healthy donor with one patient. All of the isolated RNA was reverse transcribed with the High Capacity cDNA Reverse Transcription Kit, so expressed TCRB transcripts were sequenced. Naive, central memory and regulatory T cell samples underwent deep immunoSEQ sequencing, averaging around 4 million total reads per sample. Sorted cells were lysed in RLT buffer, and RNA was extracted using DNase-treated RNeasy Micro or Mini kits according to cell number. To prevent cross-contamination, every cell subset was processed on its own, while patient and healthy donor samples were processed together. Using the immunoSEQ multiplex PCR, TCRB sequences were amplified from cDNA into 87-bp fragments spanning the CDR3 region. Sequencing of the amplicons was done on the Illumina HiSeq platform. Turning to the authors' computational methods: Synthetic template baselines were used to correct PCR bias computationally, reads within Hamming distance 2 were collapsed together, and singletons that could not be merged were discarded. Reads were aligned to IMGT to assign V, D and J genes, CDR3 length, and insertions or deletions at six rearrangement sites. Within each subset, clonotype counts were normalized to the number of sorted cells before true diversity and Gini coefficients were calculated with the tcR R package. The overlap coefficient, calculated on TCRB nucleotide sequences, was used to quantify repertoire sharing. Held by TCRdb, this immuneACCESS table contains in-frame sequences only and omits some clones. Under half of the omission traces to an unresolved V gene where checked; the cause of the rest is unknown. V and J calls plus clone size are reproduced from that table; the DNA served to infer D and trimming. Present in this sample are about 320,000 clones, 13% to 15% of which were seen just once. In total, the top ten clones hold more than 6.5% of the sample.

The source is a man younger than 40 in good health. The sequencing input was central memory CD4+ T cells from blood. The receptor chain draws on TRBV7-2 and TRBJ2-5; the D region possibly corresponds to TRBD2 (6 bases align). CDR3 sequence: CASSFLAVQETQYF. The nucleotide sequence is TGTGCCAGCAGCTTCTTAGCGGTCCAAGAGACCCAGTACTTC.